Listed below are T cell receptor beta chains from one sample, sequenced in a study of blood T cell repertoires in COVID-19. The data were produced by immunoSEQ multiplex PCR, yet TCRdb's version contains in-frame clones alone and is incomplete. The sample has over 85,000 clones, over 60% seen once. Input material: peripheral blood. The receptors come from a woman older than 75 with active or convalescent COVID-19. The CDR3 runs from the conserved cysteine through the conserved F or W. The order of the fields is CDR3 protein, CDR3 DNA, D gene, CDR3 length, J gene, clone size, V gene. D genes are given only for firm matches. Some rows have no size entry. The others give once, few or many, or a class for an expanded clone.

CDR3aa: CASNLAGGDLDNEQFF
CDR3nt: TGTGCCAGCAACCTAGCGGGAGGAGACCTTGACAATGAGCAGTTCTTC
d_gene: TRBD2
len: 16
j_gene: TRBJ2-1
abundance: .
v_gene: TRBV2

CDR3aa: CASSLAQSSGSTDTQYF
CDR3nt: TGTGCCAGCAGCTTAGCTCAGTCTAGCGGGAGCACAGATACGCAGTATTTT
d_gene: TRBD2
len: 17
j_gene: TRBJ2-3
abundance: .
v_gene: TRBV7-9

CDR3aa: CSVEAVGQGISYEQYF
CDR3nt: TGCAGCGTTGAAGCCGTGGGACAGGGGATCTCCTACGAGCAGTACTTC
d_gene: TRBD1
len: 16
j_gene: TRBJ2-7
abundance: once
v_gene: TRBV29-1

CDR3aa: CASSRGQGDGLFF
CDR3nt: TGTGCCAGCAGCCGGGGACAGGGGGATGGGCTGTTTTTT
d_gene: TRBD1
len: 13
j_gene: TRBJ2-2
abundance: .
v_gene: TRBV7-3

CDR3aa: CASRRDGPYEQYF
CDR3nt: TGTGCCAGCAGGCGGGACGGTCCCTACGAGCAGTACTTC
d_gene: .
len: 13
j_gene: TRBJ2-7
abundance: .
v_gene: TRBV2

CDR3aa: CASRDGGGYNEQFF
CDR3nt: TGTGCCAGCAGGGATGGGGGAGGGTACAATGAGCAGTTCTTC
d_gene: TRBD2
len: 14
j_gene: TRBJ2-1
abundance: .
v_gene: TRBV2

CDR3aa: CATSIGTGPYNEQFF
CDR3nt: TGTGCCACCTCAATTGGGACAGGACCGTACAATGAGCAGTTCTTC
d_gene: TRBD1
len: 15
j_gene: TRBJ2-1
abundance: .
v_gene: TRBV10-3

CDR3aa: CSVTRTGTNTEAFF
CDR3nt: TGCAGCGTTACAAGGACAGGTACGAACACTGAAGCTTTCTTT
d_gene: TRBD1
len: 14
j_gene: TRBJ1-1
abundance: .
v_gene: TRBV29-1

CDR3aa: CATSRVLATSGSSGTQYF
CDR3nt: TGTGCCACCAGCAGAGTCCTAGCCACTAGCGGGAGTAGCGGGACCCAGTACTTC
d_gene: TRBD2
len: 18
j_gene: TRBJ2-5
abundance: .
v_gene: TRBV15

CDR3aa: CASKGTNYGYTF
CDR3nt: TGTGCCTCCAAGGGGACTAACTATGGCTACACCTTC
d_gene: .
len: 12
j_gene: TRBJ1-2
abundance: .
v_gene: TRBV28

CDR3aa: CAISPSAGQVETQYF
CDR3nt: TGTGCCATCAGTCCCTCAGCGGGCCAAGTGGAGACCCAGTACTTC
d_gene: .
len: 15
j_gene: TRBJ2-5
abundance: .
v_gene: TRBV10-3

CDR3aa: CASSLGRGGIYGYTF
CDR3nt: TGTGCCAGCAGCTTGGGTAGAGGGGGCATCTATGGCTACACCTTC
d_gene: TRBD1
len: 15
j_gene: TRBJ1-2
abundance: once
v_gene: TRBV5-6

CDR3aa: CAISESRDWDYGYTF
CDR3nt: TGTGCCATCAGTGAGTCCCGGGATTGGGACTATGGCTACACCTTC
d_gene: .
len: 15
j_gene: TRBJ1-2
abundance: few
v_gene: TRBV10-3

CDR3aa: CASRPSRGNYSPLHF
CDR3nt: TGTGCCAGTAGGCCCTCCAGGGGTAACTACTCACCCCTCCACTTT
d_gene: .
len: 15
j_gene: TRBJ1-6
abundance: few
v_gene: TRBV19

CDR3aa: CASSPGRGVQLEQYF
CDR3nt: TGTGCCAGCTCACCGGGGAGGGGGGTGCAACTCGAGCAGTACTTC
d_gene: .
len: 15
j_gene: TRBJ2-7
abundance: .
v_gene: TRBV18

CDR3aa: CAWIYRGTDTQYF
CDR3nt: TGTGCCTGGATTTATAGGGGGACAGATACGCAGTATTTT
d_gene: .
len: 13
j_gene: TRBJ2-3
abundance: .
v_gene: TRBV30

CDR3aa: CASSLGTVAGGGNEQFF
CDR3nt: TGTGCCAGCAGCTTAGGGACAGTAGCGGGAGGCGGCAATGAGCAGTTCTTC
d_gene: TRBD2
len: 17
j_gene: TRBJ2-1
abundance: .
v_gene: TRBV7-6

CDR3aa: CASSFIQATNTEAFF
CDR3nt: TGTGCCAGCAGCTTTATTCAGGCCACGAACACTGAAGCTTTCTTT
d_gene: .
len: 15
j_gene: TRBJ1-1
abundance: .
v_gene: TRBV11-2

CDR3aa: CASSSTAGGRKNIQYF
CDR3nt: TGTGCCAGCAGTTCCACAGCGGGAGGCAGAAAAAACATTCAGTACTTC
d_gene: TRBD2
len: 16
j_gene: TRBJ2-4
abundance: once
v_gene: TRBV28

CDR3aa: CASSDTGGGGELFF
CDR3nt: TGTGCCAGCAGCGACACAGGGGGCGGCGGGGAGCTGTTTTTT
d_gene: TRBD1
len: 14
j_gene: TRBJ2-2
abundance: .
v_gene: TRBV3-1/TRBV3-2

CDR3aa: CATSRGGTSGVYNEQFF
CDR3nt: TGTGCCACCAGCAGGGGGGGGACTAGCGGGGTCTACAATGAGCAGTTCTTC
d_gene: TRBD2
len: 17
j_gene: TRBJ2-1
abundance: .
v_gene: TRBV15

CDR3aa: CASSHGGLREAFF
CDR3nt: TGTGCCAGCAGCCACGGCGGGCTCAGGGAAGCTTTCTTT
d_gene: .
len: 13
j_gene: TRBJ1-1
abundance: .
v_gene: TRBV3-1/TRBV3-2

CDR3aa: CASSLQAREQYF
CDR3nt: TGTGCCAGCAGCCTACAAGCGCGCGAGCAGTACTTC
d_gene: .
len: 12
j_gene: TRBJ2-7
abundance: few
v_gene: TRBV3-1/TRBV3-2

CDR3aa: CASSLEAGPLYNEQFF
CDR3nt: TGCGCCAGCAGCTTAGAAGCGGGACCTCTCTACAATGAGCAGTTCTTC
d_gene: TRBD2
len: 16
j_gene: TRBJ2-1
abundance: .
v_gene: TRBV5-1

CDR3aa: CASSSRDSQETQYF
CDR3nt: TGTGCCAGCAGCTCAAGAGACTCCCAAGAGACCCAGTACTTC
d_gene: .
len: 14
j_gene: TRBJ2-5
abundance: once
v_gene: TRBV7-8

CDR3aa: CASSESSGRTDEQFF
CDR3nt: TGTGCCAGCAGTGAATCTAGCGGGAGGACGGATGAGCAGTTCTTC
d_gene: TRBD2
len: 15
j_gene: TRBJ2-1
abundance: .
v_gene: TRBV25-1

CDR3aa: CASSSHQGGYNSPLHF
CDR3nt: TGTGCCAGCAGCTCCCATCAGGGGGGCTATAATTCACCCCTCCACTTT
d_gene: TRBD1
len: 16
j_gene: TRBJ1-6
abundance: .
v_gene: TRBV7-9

CDR3aa: CAWIRTGGNTEAFF
CDR3nt: TGTGCCTGGATTAGGACAGGGGGGAACACTGAAGCTTTCTTT
d_gene: TRBD1
len: 14
j_gene: TRBJ1-1
abundance: .
v_gene: TRBV30

CDR3aa: CASSLDPRRSSYEQYF
CDR3nt: TGTGCCAGCAGCTTAGACCCCCGGAGAAGCTCCTACGAGCAGTACTTC
d_gene: .
len: 16
j_gene: TRBJ2-7
abundance: .
v_gene: TRBV7-8

CDR3aa: CASSLRTSANSYEQYF
CDR3nt: TGCGCCAGCAGCCTTCGGACTAGCGCCAACTCCTACGAGCAGTACTTC
d_gene: TRBD2
len: 16
j_gene: TRBJ2-7
abundance: .
v_gene: TRBV5-1

CDR3aa: CASSPLTGAINEQFF
CDR3nt: TGTGCCAGCAGCCCCTTGACAGGGGCGATCAATGAGCAGTTCTTC
d_gene: TRBD1
len: 15
j_gene: TRBJ2-1
abundance: .
v_gene: TRBV7-6

CDR3aa: CASSLRGTRAGYEQYF
CDR3nt: TGTGCCAGCAGCTTACGGGGGACTAGGGCCGGCTACGAGCAGTACTTC
d_gene: TRBD2
len: 16
j_gene: TRBJ2-7
abundance: .
v_gene: TRBV7-2

CDR3aa: CASSLGLAGGQRTQYF
CDR3nt: TGTGCCAGCAGCTTGGGGTTAGCGGGAGGCCAACGGACCCAGTACTTC
d_gene: TRBD2
len: 16
j_gene: TRBJ2-5
abundance: few
v_gene: TRBV5-6

CDR3aa: CASSVQGADEQYF
CDR3nt: TGCGCCAGCAGTGTACAGGGGGCAGACGAGCAGTACTTC
d_gene: TRBD1
len: 13
j_gene: TRBJ2-7
abundance: few
v_gene: TRBV10-1

CDR3aa: CASTLGAVNTEAFF
CDR3nt: TGTGCCAGTACCCTTGGGGCGGTGAACACTGAAGCTTTCTTT
d_gene: .
len: 14
j_gene: TRBJ1-1
abundance: .
v_gene: TRBV19

CDR3aa: CASSQGETSGQETQYF
CDR3nt: TGTGCCAGCAGCCAAGGCGAGACTAGCGGCCAAGAGACCCAGTACTTC
d_gene: TRBD2
len: 16
j_gene: TRBJ2-5
abundance: .
v_gene: TRBV4-2

CDR3aa: CASSLLTGVENYGYTF
CDR3nt: TGCGCCAGCAGCTTACTAACAGGGGTCGAGAACTATGGCTACACCTTC
d_gene: TRBD1
len: 16
j_gene: TRBJ1-2
abundance: .
v_gene: TRBV5-1

CDR3aa: CASSLQGARYGYTF
CDR3nt: TGTGCCAGCAGCTTGCAGGGGGCTCGGTATGGCTACACCTTC
d_gene: TRBD1
len: 14
j_gene: TRBJ1-2
abundance: .
v_gene: TRBV7-9

CDR3aa: CASSPVAGGTYEQYF
CDR3nt: TGTGCCAGCTCACCAGTTGCGGGAGGAACCTACGAGCAGTACTTC
d_gene: TRBD2
len: 15
j_gene: TRBJ2-7
abundance: .
v_gene: TRBV18

CDR3aa: CASSTRGSGSSYEQYF
CDR3nt: TGTGCCAGCAGTACCCGGGGTAGCGGGAGCTCCTACGAGCAGTACTTC
d_gene: TRBD2
len: 16
j_gene: TRBJ2-7
abundance: .
v_gene: TRBV28

CDR3aa: CASSQGSRRGNIQYF
CDR3nt: TGTGCCAGCAGCCAAGGGTCGCGGAGAGGAAACATTCAGTACTTC
d_gene: .
len: 15
j_gene: TRBJ2-4
abundance: few
v_gene: TRBV3-1/TRBV3-2

CDR3aa: CASSFGQGTDTQYF
CDR3nt: TGTGCCAGCAGCTTCGGACAGGGGACAGATACGCAGTATTTT
d_gene: TRBD1
len: 14
j_gene: TRBJ2-3
abundance: .
v_gene: TRBV13

CDR3aa: CASSVWQREGRIEQYF
CDR3nt: TGTGCCAGCAGTGTATGGCAGCGGGAGGGCCGAATCGAGCAGTACTTC
d_gene: TRBD2
len: 16
j_gene: TRBJ2-7
abundance: once
v_gene: TRBV2

CDR3aa: CASSLASGGETQYF
CDR3nt: TGTGCCAGCAGCCTGGCGTCGGGGGGAGAGACCCAGTACTTC
d_gene: TRBD2
len: 14
j_gene: TRBJ2-5
abundance: .
v_gene: TRBV5-4

CDR3aa: CASSSSGRSTDTQYF
CDR3nt: TGCGCCAGCAGCTCGAGCGGGAGAAGCACAGATACGCAGTATTTT
d_gene: TRBD2
len: 15
j_gene: TRBJ2-3
abundance: .
v_gene: TRBV5-1

CDR3aa: CASSSIRTSNEQYF
CDR3nt: TGTGCCAGCAGCTCAATCAGGACTAGTAACGAGCAGTACTTC
d_gene: TRBD2
len: 14
j_gene: TRBJ2-7
abundance: .
v_gene: TRBV7-2

CDR3aa: CASSFNGGDYGYTF
CDR3nt: TGTGCCAGCAGTTTTAATGGAGGAGACTATGGCTACACCTTC
d_gene: .
len: 14
j_gene: TRBJ1-2
abundance: .
v_gene: TRBV27

CDR3aa: CASSKGQGSPSYEQYF
CDR3nt: TGTGCCAGCAGCAAGGGACAGGGTTCTCCCTCCTACGAGCAGTACTTC
d_gene: TRBD1
len: 16
j_gene: TRBJ2-7
abundance: .
v_gene: TRBV9

CDR3aa: CASSVDDRGYNEQFF
CDR3nt: TGTGCCAGCAGCGTCGACGACAGGGGATACAATGAGCAGTTCTTC
d_gene: TRBD1
len: 15
j_gene: TRBJ2-1
abundance: .
v_gene: TRBV9

CDR3aa: CASSFDMLGGGRSYEQYF
CDR3nt: TGTGCCAGCAGTTTTGACATGTTGGGGGGAGGGCGGTCCTACGAGCAGTACTTC
d_gene: TRBD2
len: 18
j_gene: TRBJ2-7
abundance: .
v_gene: TRBV28

CDR3aa: CASSLGDRLQETQYF
CDR3nt: TGTGCCAGCAGCTTAGGGGACAGGTTGCAAGAGACCCAGTACTTC
d_gene: TRBD1
len: 15
j_gene: TRBJ2-5
abundance: few
v_gene: TRBV11-2